The present T cell receptor beta chain was sequenced within a study of blood T cell repertoires in COVID-19. Study-level background: The United States, Italy and Spain provided the acute and convalescent COVID-19 samples. T cells, B-cell-depleted T cells, or PBMCs provided the cDNA or gDNA that served as material.

The length of the CDR3 is 15 residues. The germline V gene encodes CDR1 LNHDA and CDR2 SQIVND (reference sequence). The J segment lost 1 base and the V segment lost 4 bases, leaving 4 bases of the junction unmatched. The protocol was immunoSEQ multiplex PCR, while the TCRdb copy is restricted to in-frame clones and leaves out a portion. The sample lists about 230,000 clones; 80% to 85% were seen once. This receptor was taken from a man in his forties or fifties with active or convalescent COVID-19. The sample taken for sequencing was peripheral blood. The chain is built from TRBV19 and TRBJ2-3; 8 bases align to TRBD2. CDR3 sequence: CASSNSRGGTDTQYF. The DNA for the CDR3 is TGTGCCAGTAGTAACTCGCGGGGGGGCACAGATACGCAGTATTTT.